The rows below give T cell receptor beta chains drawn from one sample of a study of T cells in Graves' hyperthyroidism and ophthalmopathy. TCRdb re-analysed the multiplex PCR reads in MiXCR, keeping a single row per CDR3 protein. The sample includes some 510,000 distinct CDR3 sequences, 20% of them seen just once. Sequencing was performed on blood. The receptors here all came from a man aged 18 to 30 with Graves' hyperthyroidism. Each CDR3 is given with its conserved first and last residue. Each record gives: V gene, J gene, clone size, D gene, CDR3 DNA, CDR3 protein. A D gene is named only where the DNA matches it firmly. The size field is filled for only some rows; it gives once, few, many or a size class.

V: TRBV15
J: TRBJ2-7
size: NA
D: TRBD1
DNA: TGTGCCACCAGCAGATCCGGGACAGGGGGCGGCGAGCAGTACTTC
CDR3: CATSRSGTGGGEQYF

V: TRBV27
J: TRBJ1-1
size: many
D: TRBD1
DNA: TGTGCCAGCAGTTTCGGACAGGGTGGAATTGTTGTAGCTTTCTTT
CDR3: CASSFGQGGIVVAFF

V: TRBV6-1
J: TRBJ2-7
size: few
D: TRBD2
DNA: TGTGCCAGCAGCCACCGGACTAGCGCCTACGAGCAGTACTTC
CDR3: CASSHRTSAYEQYF

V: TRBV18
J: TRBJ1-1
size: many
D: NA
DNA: TGTGCCAGCTCACCACCGAGCCGGGGGAGGCACACTGAAGCTTTCTTT
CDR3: CASSPPSRGRHTEAFF

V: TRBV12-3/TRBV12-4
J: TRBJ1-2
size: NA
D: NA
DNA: TGTGCCAGCAGCCGAAACACTTTGAGGGGCTACACCTTC
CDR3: CASSRNTLRGYTF

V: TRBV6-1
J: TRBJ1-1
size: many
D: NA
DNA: TGTGCCATCTCCAGGGTTGGGAGCACTGAAGCTTTCTTT
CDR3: CAISRVGSTEAFF

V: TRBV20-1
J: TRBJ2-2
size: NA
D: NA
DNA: TGCAGTGCTAGAGTGAGGGGGACCGGGGAGCTGTTTTTT
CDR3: CSARVRGTGELFF

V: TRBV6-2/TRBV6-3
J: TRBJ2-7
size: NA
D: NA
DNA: TGTGCCAGCGGGTTCGCTGCCGAGCAGTACTTC
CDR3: CASGFAAEQYF

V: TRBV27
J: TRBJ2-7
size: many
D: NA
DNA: TGTGCCAGCAGTTTATCGAGCAGGGTTGGGGGCTACGAGCAGTACTTC
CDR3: CASSLSSRVGGYEQYF

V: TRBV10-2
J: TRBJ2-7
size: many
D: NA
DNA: TGCGCCAGCAGTGAAAGACAGCTCTCCTACGAGCAGTACTTC
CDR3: CASSERQLSYEQYF

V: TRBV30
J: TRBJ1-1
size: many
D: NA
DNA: TGTGCCTGGAGTGTCGGCACTGAAGCTTTCTTT
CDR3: CAWSVGTEAFF

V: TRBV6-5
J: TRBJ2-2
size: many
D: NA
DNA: TGTGCCAGCAGTTACTCGCCAGGAATGAACACCGGGGAGCTGTTTTTT
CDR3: CASSYSPGMNTGELFF

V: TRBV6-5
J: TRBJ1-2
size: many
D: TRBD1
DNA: TGTGCCAGCAGTCCCCGACAGGGAAATGGCTACACCTTC
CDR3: CASSPRQGNGYTF

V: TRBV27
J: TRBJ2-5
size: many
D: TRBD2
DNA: TGTGCCAGCAGTTCATGGACTAGCGGGGGGCCTCAAGAGACCCAGTACTTC
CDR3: CASSSWTSGGPQETQYF

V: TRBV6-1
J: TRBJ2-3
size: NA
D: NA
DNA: TGTGCCAGCAGTGAAAGGGTAGCGGTAACAGATACGCAGTATTTT
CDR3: CASSERVAVTDTQYF

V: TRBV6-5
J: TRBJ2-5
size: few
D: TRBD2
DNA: TGTGCCAGCAGTTATGATAGGACTAGCATCGAGACCCAGTACTTC
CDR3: CASSYDRTSIETQYF

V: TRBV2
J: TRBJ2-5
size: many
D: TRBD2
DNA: TGTGCCAGCAGCGCCGGGGGGGAAGAGACCCAGTACTTC
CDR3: CASSAGGEETQYF

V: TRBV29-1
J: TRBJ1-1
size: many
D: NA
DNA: TGCAGCGTAGGAGGAGGGACTGAAGCTTTCTTT
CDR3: CSVGGGTEAFF

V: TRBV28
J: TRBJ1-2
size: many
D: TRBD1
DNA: TGTGCCAGCAGTTTCAGGGGGCTAAGCTATGGCTACACCTTC
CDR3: CASSFRGLSYGYTF

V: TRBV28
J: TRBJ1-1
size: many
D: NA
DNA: TGTGCCAGCAGCGACAGAAATGAAGCTTTCTTT
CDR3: CASSDRNEAFF

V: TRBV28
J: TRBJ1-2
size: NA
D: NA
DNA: TGTGCCAGCAGTTTAGGGGGGGCACTGGGCACCTATGGTTACACCTTC
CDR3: CASSLGGALGTYGYTF

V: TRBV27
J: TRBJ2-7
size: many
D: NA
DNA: TGTGCCAGCAGTGCCTACCACAGGTCCGTTATGGCCTACGAGCAGTACTTC
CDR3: CASSAYHRSVMAYEQYF

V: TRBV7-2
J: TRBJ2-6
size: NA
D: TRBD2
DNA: TGTGCCAGCAGCTTCAAGACTAGCGGGGGCCGGTCCTCTGGGGCCAACGTCCTGACTTTC
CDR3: CASSFKTSGGRSSGANVLTF

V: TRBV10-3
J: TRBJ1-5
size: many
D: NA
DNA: TGTGCCATCAGTGAGTCTGTAGATCAGCCCCAGCATTTT
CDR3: CAISESVDQPQHF

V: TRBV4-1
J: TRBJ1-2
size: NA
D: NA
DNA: TGCGCCAGCAGCCAAGATGCGGGAGCTAGCTATGGCTACACCTTC
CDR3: CASSQDAGASYGYTF

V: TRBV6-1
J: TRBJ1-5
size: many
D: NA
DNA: TGTGCCAGCAGGACAGCGGGGGGTCAGCCCCAGCATTTT
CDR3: CASRTAGGQPQHF

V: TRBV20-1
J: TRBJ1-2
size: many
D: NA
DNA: TGCAGTGCTAGAGTCCCAGGACTCTATGGCTACACCTTC
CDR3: CSARVPGLYGYTF

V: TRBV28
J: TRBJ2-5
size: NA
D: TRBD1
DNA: TGTGCCAGCAGTTTTCTGGGACAGGGGCATGAGACCCAGTACTTC
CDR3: CASSFLGQGHETQYF

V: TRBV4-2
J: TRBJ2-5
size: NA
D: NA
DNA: TGTGCCAGCAGCCAAGGCGGTAGCCGGGGGCGGTGGGAGACCCAGTACTTC
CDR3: CASSQGGSRGRWETQYF

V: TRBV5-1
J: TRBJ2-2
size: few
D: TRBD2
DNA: TGCGCCAGCAGCTCGACTGCGGGGGCCGGGGAGCTGTTTTTT
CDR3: CASSSTAGAGELFF

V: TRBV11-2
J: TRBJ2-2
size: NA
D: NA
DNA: TGTGCCAGCAGCCGAGGAGGAGGCGACACCGGGGAGCTGTTTTTT
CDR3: CASSRGGGDTGELFF

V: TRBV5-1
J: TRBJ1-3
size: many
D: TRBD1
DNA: TGCGCCAGCAGCTTGGGGACAGGCTCTGGAAACACCATATATTTT
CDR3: CASSLGTGSGNTIYF

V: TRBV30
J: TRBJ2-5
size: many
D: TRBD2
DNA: TGTGCCTGGAGTGTAGGGACCCCGGGAGGGACCCAGTACTTC
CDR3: CAWSVGTPGGTQYF

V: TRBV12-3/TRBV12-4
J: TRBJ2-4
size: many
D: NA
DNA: TGTGCCAGCAGTTTAGGGGGGCACATTCAGTACTTC
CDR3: CASSLGGHIQYF

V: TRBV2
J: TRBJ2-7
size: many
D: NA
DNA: TGTGCCAGCAGTGACTCCTACGAGCAGTACTTC
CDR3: CASSDSYEQYF

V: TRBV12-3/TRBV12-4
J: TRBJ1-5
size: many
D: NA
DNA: TGTGCCAGCAGTTTCATTGGCAGTCAGCCCCAGCATTTT
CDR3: CASSFIGSQPQHF

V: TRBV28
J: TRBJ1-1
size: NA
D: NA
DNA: TGTGCCAGCACCCGGGAGAGAAACACCGAAGCTTTCTTT
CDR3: CASTRERNTEAFF

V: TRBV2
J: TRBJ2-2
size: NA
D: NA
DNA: TGTTCCAGTAGTGACAGACGGCCGAACACCGGGGAGCTGTTTTTT
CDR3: CSSSDRRPNTGELFF

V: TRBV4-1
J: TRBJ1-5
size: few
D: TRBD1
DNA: TGCGCCAGCAGCCAAGAGGACAGGGCGGGAGAGCCCCAGCATTTT
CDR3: CASSQEDRAGEPQHF

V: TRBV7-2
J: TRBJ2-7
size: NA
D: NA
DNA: TGTGCCAGCTCCGCCTCTTCCAGGACGGGATACGAGCAGTACTTC
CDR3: CASSASSRTGYEQYF